The 4 T cell receptor beta chains below all came from one sample that was sequenced in a study of beta chain features in type 1 diabetes. Expressed TCRB transcripts were sequenced because the entire RNA isolate underwent reverse transcription. Method: immunoSEQ multiplex PCR; TCRdb's copy keeps in-frame clones and lacks some. The sample includes some 160,000 clones, roughly 9% of them seen just once. What these receptors recognize is not known. The study, taken as a whole, reports: All four CD4+ subsets from Type 1 diabetes patients carried moderately but significantly shorter TCRB CDR3s.

Sequences were obtained from central memory CD4+ T cells from blood. The receptors here all came from a woman in her twenties or thirties with type 1 diabetes.

This clone has only a few counts. The J gene is TRBJ1-1, the V gene TRBV30; D uncertain. Trimming took off 5 bases at V and 2 bases at J, with 6 bases between the two ends. The CDR3 runs to 11 residues. Germline-derived CDR1 and CDR2 are GTSNPN and SVGIG (reference sequence). CDR3 in amino acids: CAWDFNTEAFF. The DNA for the CDR3 is TGTGCCTGGGACTTTAACACTGAAGCTTTCTTT.

This clone was observed a handful of times. The V call is TRBV11-3, the J call TRBJ1-1; D is possibly TRBD1 (5 bases). The CDR3 length is 13 residues. In germline, CDR1 is SGHNT, CDR2 YENEEA. Between the trimmed V and J ends, which lost 7 bases and 6 bases, there was a span of 15 bases. The CDR3 region has the DNA TGTGCCAGCACCCCCGGGACTAAGTCTGAAGCTTTCTTT. Its translation is CASTPGTKSEAFF. Full variable domain (outside the CDR3, taken from reference TRBV11-3 and TRBJ1-1): EAGVVQSPRYKIIEKKQPVAFWCNPISGHNTLYWYLQNLGQGPELLIRYENEEAVDDSQLPKDRFSAERLKGVDSTLKIQPAELGDSAVYLCASTPGTKSEAFFGQGTRLTVV.

This clone occurred a few times. CDR3: CAWSESGGYEQYF. The CDR3 coding sequence is TGTGCCTGGAGTGAGAGCGGGGGCTACGAGCAGTACTTC. The chain carries TRBV30 and TRBJ2-7; 8 bases map to TRBD2. The CDR3 is 13 amino acids. J lost 3 bases, V lost 1 base, and 2 bases had no gene match. Germline V gives CDR1 GTSNPN, CDR2 SVGIG (reference sequence).

This clone was recorded a few times. An end of the junction differs from the germline gene, which may be a read error. The rearrangement joins TRBV30 to TRBJ1-2; D is uncertain. From germline, CDR1 is GTSNPN and CDR2 SVGIG (reference sequence). There are 13 residues in the CDR3. CDR3 loop: CAWSPSGGREPFF. The CDR3 DNA reads TGTGCCTGGAGCCCCAGTGGAGGGAGGGAGCCCTTCTTC.